This paragraph covers one T cell receptor beta chain sequence. Its antigen remains unidentified. CDR3 length: 15 amino acids. Trimming took off 7 bases at V and 3 bases at J, with 16 bases between the two ends. Looked up from germline, CDR1 is LGHNT and CDR2 is FRNRAP. This entry is derived from a study of shared clonotypes between healthy human individuals. In the study overall: Aged between 18 and 49, the donors were two women and a few men.

Across several immunoSEQ plates, the genomic DNA of each subset was split evenly. This table comes from immunoSEQ multiplex PCR, and its TCRdb copy is limited to in-frame clones, with some not included. This repertoire shows around 2.5 million clones, over 85% found once; its top ten account for 0.36%. Points from the study as a whole: Researchers sampled blood only, noting tissue repertoires likely differ. Compared with memory subsets, naive subsets generally had larger estimated richness.

The sample comprised naive CD4+ T cells from PBMCs. The subset is: CD45RA+ positively selected. This TCR was sampled from a man between 18 and 35 years old in good health. Some clones in this sample may be carry-over from other donors' samples. The V and J genes are TRBV12-5 and TRBJ2-4; tentatively, D is TRBD1 (6 bases). CDR3 nucleotides: TGTGCTAGTGCCTCATTACAGGGACACAAAAACATTCAGTACTTC. This encodes CASASLQGHKNIQYF.